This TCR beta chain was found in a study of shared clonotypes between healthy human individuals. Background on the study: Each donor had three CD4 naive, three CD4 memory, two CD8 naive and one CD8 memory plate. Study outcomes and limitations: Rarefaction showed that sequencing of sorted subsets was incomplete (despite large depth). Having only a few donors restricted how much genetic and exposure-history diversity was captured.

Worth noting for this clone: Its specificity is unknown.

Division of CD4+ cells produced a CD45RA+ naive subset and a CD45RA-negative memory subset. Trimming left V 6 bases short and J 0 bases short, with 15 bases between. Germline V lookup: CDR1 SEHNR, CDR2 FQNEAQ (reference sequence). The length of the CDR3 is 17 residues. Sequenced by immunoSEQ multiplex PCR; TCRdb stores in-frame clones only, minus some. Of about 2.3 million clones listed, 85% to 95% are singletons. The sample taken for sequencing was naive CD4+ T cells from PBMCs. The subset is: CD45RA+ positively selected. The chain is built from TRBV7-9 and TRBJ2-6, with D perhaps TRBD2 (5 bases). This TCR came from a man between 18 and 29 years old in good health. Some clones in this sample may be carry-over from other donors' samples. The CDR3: CASRPGIQSSGANVLTF. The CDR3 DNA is TGTGCCAGCAGGCCCGGGATACAGAGCTCTGGGGCCAACGTCCTGACTTTC. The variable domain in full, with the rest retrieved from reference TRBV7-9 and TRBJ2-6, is DTGVSQNPRHKITKRGQNVTFRCDPISEHNRLYWYRQTLGQGPEFLTYFQNEAQLEKSRLLSDRFSAERPKGSFSTLEIQRTEQGDSAMYLCASRPGIQSSGANVLTFGAGSRLTVL.